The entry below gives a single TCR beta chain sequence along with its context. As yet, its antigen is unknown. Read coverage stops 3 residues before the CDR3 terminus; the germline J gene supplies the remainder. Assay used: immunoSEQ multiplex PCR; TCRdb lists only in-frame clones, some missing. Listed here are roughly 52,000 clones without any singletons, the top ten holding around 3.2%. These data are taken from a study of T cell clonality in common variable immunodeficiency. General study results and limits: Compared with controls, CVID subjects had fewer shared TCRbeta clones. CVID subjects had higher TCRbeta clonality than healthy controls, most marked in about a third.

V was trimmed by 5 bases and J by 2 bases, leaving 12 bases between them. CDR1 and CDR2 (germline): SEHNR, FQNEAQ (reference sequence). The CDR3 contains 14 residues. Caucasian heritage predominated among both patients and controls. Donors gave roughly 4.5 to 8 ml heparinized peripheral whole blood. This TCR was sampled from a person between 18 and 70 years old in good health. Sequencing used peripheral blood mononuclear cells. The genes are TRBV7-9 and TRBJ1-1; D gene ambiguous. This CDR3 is CASSPWTGNTEAFF. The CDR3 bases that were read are TGTGCCAGCAGCCCCTGGACTGGAAACACTGAA.